Below, one T cell receptor (beta chain) is given with its context. The data derive from a study of CD8+ T cells in alopecia areata. The wider study: Treatment with tofacitinib (6 to 18 months) was followed by 6 months off drug.

Alopecia areata patients provided lesional scalp punch biopsies and peripheral blood, both collected for the study. PBMCs served as the source from which CD4+ and CD8+ T cells were sorted. Extracted RNA was reverse transcribed into cDNA, the sequencing template. This table comes from immunoSEQ multiplex PCR, and its TCRdb copy is limited to in-frame clones, with some not included. The sample includes roughly 180,000 clones, over 55% seen only once; the top ten take about 1.5%. CDR3 length: 15 amino acids. Trimming cost V 6 bases and J 6 bases; bases outside gene matches: 6. Germline-derived CDR1 and CDR2 are SNHLY and FYNNEI.

This specimen was CD4+ T cells sorted from blood, taken at week 0. J is TRBJ1-6 and V is TRBV2, with 9 positions matching TRBD1. This TCR came from a human donor with alopecia areata. The CDR3 coding sequence is TGTGCCAGCAGACGACAGGGGGTTGGTAATTCACCCCTCCACTTT. Translation gives CASRRQGVGNSPLHF.